This T cell receptor (beta chain) is drawn from a study of shared clonotypes between healthy human individuals. Study results and caveats: A handful of donors had around 5% of their naive CD4 clonotypes in common.

This CDR3 has 14 amino acids. V was cut by 6 bases and J by 7 bases, with 17 bases left in between. Looked up from germline, CDR1 is MDHEN and CDR2 is SYDVKM. A note on this clone: Its antigen remains unidentified.

Assay execution took place at the deep level. Data came from immunoSEQ multiplex PCR; TCRdb stores just in-frame clones and leaves some out. The sample shows around 510,000 clones, about 96% of them seen only once. The chain carries TRBV28 and TRBJ2-3, with D perhaps matching TRBD2 (6 bases). The sequence derives from a woman aged 25 to 39 in good health. Sample: naive CD4+ T cells sorted from blood. The subset here: CD45RA+ positively selected. The CDR3 DNA is TGTGCCAGCAGGCCAGGAGGGGAGGTAAATACGCAGTATTTT. Translation gives CASRPGGEVNTQYF.